This T cell receptor (beta chain) was captured in a study of OX40 agonist ivuxolimab in advanced cancers. Looking at the study overall: Partial responses were observed in three patients, of whom one had hepatocellular carcinoma and two had cutaneous melanoma.

The CDR3 has 17 amino acids. V dropped 0 bases and J dropped 5; count of bases not matched to a gene: 9. CDR1 is LGHNA and CDR2 is YSLEER in the germline V gene. TCRdb's table, derived via immunoSEQ multiplex PCR, lists solely in-frame clones and lacks some. The table includes 150,000 to 190,000 clones, 94% detected once. The chain carries TRBV4-3 and TRBJ2-1; 8 bases match TRBD1. This sequence originates from an adult with an advanced solid tumor such as melanoma, head and neck, liver or kidney cancer. This specimen was CD4+ or CD8+ T cells sorted from blood, taken in a trial of the OX40 agonist ivuxolimab. This CDR3 is CASSQDLGQGSDNEQFF. In nucleotides, the CDR3 is TGCGCCAGCAGCCAAGATCTTGGACAGGGTAGCGACAATGAGCAGTTCTTC.